The entry below describes one TCR beta chain. Its target is not known. After 5'RACE with constant-segment primers, TCR alpha and TCR beta cDNA libraries carrying sample barcodes and UMIs were obtained. A single record per CDR3 protein comes from TCRdb applying MiXCR to the 5' RACE reads. The sample has approximately 500,000 distinct CDR3 sequences, around a quarter seen once; the top ten hold under 15%. This entry is derived from a study of T-cell memory formation after mild COVID-19. Study-wide findings and caveats: Later expanders leaned toward CD4+, whereas clones contracting from day 15 to 85 were balanced CD4/CD8. Memory sampled before infection contained some responding clones, suggesting cross-reactive memory joined.

The source of this sequence is an adult woman who had mild COVID-19 (a few samples of this study predate the infection). Cell type and time point are not known. The source material was PBMCs or a T cell subset sorted from them (not recorded which).

The CDR3 protein is CASSAGTGAGYGYTF. CDR3 coding DNA: TGTGCCAGCAGCGCCGGGACAGGGGCCGGCTATGGCTACACCTTC. The V call is TRBV7-9, the J call TRBJ1-2; 10 bases agree with TRBD1. In germline, CDR1 is SEHNR, CDR2 FQNEAQ (reference sequence). With 5 bases clipped from V and 4 bases from J, the junction kept 7 bases outside the gene matches. The CDR3 consists of 15 residues. Together with reference TRBV7-9 and TRBJ1-2, the CDR3 gives the full variable domain: DTGVSQNPRHKITKRGQNVTFRCDPISEHNRLYWYRQTLGQGPEFLTYFQNEAQLEKSRLLSDRFSAERPKGSFSTLEIQRTEQGDSAMYLCASSAGTGAGYGYTFGSGTRLTVV.